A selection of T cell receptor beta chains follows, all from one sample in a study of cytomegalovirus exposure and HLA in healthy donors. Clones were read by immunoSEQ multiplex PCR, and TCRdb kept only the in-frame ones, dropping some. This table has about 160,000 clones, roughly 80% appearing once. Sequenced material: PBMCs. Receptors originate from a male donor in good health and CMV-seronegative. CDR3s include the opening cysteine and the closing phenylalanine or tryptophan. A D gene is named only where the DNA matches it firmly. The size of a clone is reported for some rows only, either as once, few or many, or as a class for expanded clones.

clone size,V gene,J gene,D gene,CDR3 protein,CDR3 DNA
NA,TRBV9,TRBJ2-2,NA,CASSVVSTGELFF,TGTGCCAGCAGCGTAGTGAGCACCGGGGAGCTGTTTTTT
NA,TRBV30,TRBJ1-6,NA,CAWSVSRNSPLHF,TGTGCCTGGAGTGTGTCCCGGAATTCACCCCTCCACTTT
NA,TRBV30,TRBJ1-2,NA,CAWGGIDYTF,TGTGCCTGGGGGGGGATAGACTACACCTTC
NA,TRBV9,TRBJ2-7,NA,CASSAGYEQYF,TGTGCCAGCAGCGCCGGCTACGAGCAGTACTTC
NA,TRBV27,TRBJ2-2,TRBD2,CASRGTGLAGDTGELFF,TGTGCCAGCAGGGGAACCGGACTAGCGGGAGACACCGGGGAGCTGTTTTTT
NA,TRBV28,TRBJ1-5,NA,CASSFPLRTDKSNQPQHF,TGTGCCAGCAGTTTCCCCCTCCGGACAGATAAGAGCAATCAGCCCCAGCATTTT
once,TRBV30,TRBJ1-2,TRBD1,CAFMPGGLGYTF,TGTGCCTTCATGCCAGGGGGCCTGGGCTACACCTTC
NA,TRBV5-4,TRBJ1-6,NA,CASRGGDSPLHF,TGTGCCAGCAGGGGGGGGGACTCACCCCTCCACTTT
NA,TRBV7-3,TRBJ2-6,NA,CASSQQVSGANVLTF,TGTGCCAGCAGCCAACAGGTCTCTGGGGCCAACGTCCTGACTTTC
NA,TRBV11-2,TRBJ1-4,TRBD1,CASSPRGQDLDNEKLFF,TGTGCCAGCAGCCCAAGGGGGCAAGATTTGGATAATGAAAAACTGTTTTTT
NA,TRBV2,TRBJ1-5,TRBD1,CASSVRDRGIGDQPQHF,TGTGCCAGCAGTGTCCGGGACAGGGGCATCGGGGATCAGCCCCAGCATTTT
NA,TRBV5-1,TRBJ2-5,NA,CASSLDGGTVETQYF,TGCGCCAGCAGCTTGGACGGAGGAACGGTGGAGACCCAGTACTTC
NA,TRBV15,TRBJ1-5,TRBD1,CATRDRAVGQPQHF,TGTGCCACCAGGGACAGGGCGGTCGGTCAGCCCCAGCATTTT
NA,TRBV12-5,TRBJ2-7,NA,CASGLEGGGVSEQYF,TGTGCTAGTGGTTTGGAGGGGGGAGGGGTCTCCGAGCAGTACTTC
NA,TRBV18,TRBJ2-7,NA,CASSLADSYEQYF,TGTGCCAGCTCACTAGCGGACTCCTACGAGCAGTACTTC
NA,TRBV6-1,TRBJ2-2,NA,CASRRTAQNTGELFF,TGTGCCAGCCGTCGGACAGCCCAGAACACCGGGGAGCTGTTTTTT
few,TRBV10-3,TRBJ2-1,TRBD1,CAITPQGGNEQFF,TGTGCCATCACCCCACAGGGGGGAAATGAGCAGTTCTTC
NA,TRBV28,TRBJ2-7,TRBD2,CASSDVAGENEQYF,TGTGCCAGCAGCGATGTAGCGGGAGAAAACGAGCAGTACTTC
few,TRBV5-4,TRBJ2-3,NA,CASSPRGGASTDTQYF,TGTGCCAGCAGCCCACGAGGAGGAGCTAGCACAGATACGCAGTATTTT
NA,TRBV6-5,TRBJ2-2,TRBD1,CASRLDRGGTGELFF,TGTGCCAGCAGGCTAGACAGGGGAGGCACCGGGGAGCTGTTTTTT
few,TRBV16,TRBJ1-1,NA,CASSQPFGDAFF,TGTGCCAGCAGCCAACCCTTCGGGGATGCTTTCTTT
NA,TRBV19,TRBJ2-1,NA,CASSIIRRDSVYNEQFF,TGTGCCAGTAGTATAATAAGACGGGACTCCGTATACAATGAGCAGTTCTTC
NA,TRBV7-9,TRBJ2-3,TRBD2,CASSPPFRASGSDTQYF,TGTGCCAGCAGCCCCCCCTTTCGGGCTAGCGGGAGTGATACGCAGTATTTT
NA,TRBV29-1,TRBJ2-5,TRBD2,CSVGLAGETQYF,TGCAGCGTCGGACTAGCGGGAGAGACCCAGTACTTC
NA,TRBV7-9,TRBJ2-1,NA,CASSPGRGSSRNEQFF,TGTGCCAGCAGCCCGGGGAGGGGGTCCTCACGCAATGAGCAGTTCTTC
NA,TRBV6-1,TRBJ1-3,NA,CASSDGGSGNTIYF,TGTGCCAGCAGTGACGGGGGGAGTGGAAACACCATATATTTT
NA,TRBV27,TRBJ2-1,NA,CASSSRDLTYNEQFF,TGTGCCAGCAGTTCCCGGGACTTGACCTACAATGAGCAGTTCTTC
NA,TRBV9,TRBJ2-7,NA,CASSVGLSPYEQYF,TGTGCCAGCAGCGTAGGACTCTCTCCCTACGAGCAGTACTTC
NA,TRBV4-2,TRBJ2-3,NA,CASSQGRVAKPSTDTQYF,TGTGCCAGCAGCCAAGGGAGGGTAGCGAAGCCTAGCACAGATACGCAGTATTTT
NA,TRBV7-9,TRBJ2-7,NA,CASSPPGADPSSYEQYF,TGTGCCAGCAGTCCCCCAGGGGCCGACCCGAGCTCCTACGAGCAGTACTTC
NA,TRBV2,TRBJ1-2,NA,CASSVMSSGLVNYGYTF,TGTGCCAGCAGTGTTATGTCATCGGGTCTCGTTAACTATGGCTACACCTTC
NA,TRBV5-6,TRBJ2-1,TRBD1,CASSLGQGAYNEQFF,TGTGCCAGCAGCCTAGGACAGGGGGCCTACAATGAGCAGTTCTTC
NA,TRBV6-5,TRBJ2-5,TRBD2,CASSYSGREGQETQYF,TGTGCCAGCAGTTACAGTGGCAGGGAGGGACAAGAGACCCAGTACTTC
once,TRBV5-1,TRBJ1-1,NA,CASSLSSSMNTEAFF,TGCGCCAGCAGCTTGTCTTCGTCTATGAACACTGAAGCTTTCTTT
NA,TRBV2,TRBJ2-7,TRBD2,CASSETRGGGYEQYF,TGTGCCAGCAGCGAAACCCGGGGGGGCGGTTACGAGCAGTACTTC
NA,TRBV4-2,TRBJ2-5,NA,CASSQDSQETQYF,TGTGCCAGCAGCCAAGACAGCCAAGAGACCCAGTACTTC
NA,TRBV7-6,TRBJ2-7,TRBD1,CASSPPTGAAYEQYF,TGTGCCAGCAGCCCTCCGACAGGGGCCGCCTACGAGCAGTACTTC
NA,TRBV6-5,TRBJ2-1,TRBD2,CASSTPSGNNEQFF,TGTGCCAGCAGTACCCCTAGCGGTAACAATGAGCAGTTCTTC
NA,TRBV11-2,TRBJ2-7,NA,CASSFDTLYEQYF,TGTGCCAGCAGCTTCGACACGCTGTACGAGCAGTACTTC
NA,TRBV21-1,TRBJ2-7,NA,CASSKRGTGGDRDEQYF,TGTGCCAGCAGCAAAAGGGGGACAGGGGGGGATCGAGACGAGCAGTACTTC